A selection of T cell receptor beta chains follows, all from one sample in a study of T cell repertoires in cytomegalovirus infection. Which antigens these TCRs recognize remains unknown. TCRdb re-derived calls from the reads in MiXCR, one entry per CDR3 protein. The sample lists some 110,000 distinct CDR3 sequences; roughly 9.1% were seen once. Sequencing input: PBMCs, sequenced either directly or after in vitro stimulation (not recorded which). Receptors originate from a human donor in good health (CMV status not recorded). Some clones in this sample may be carry-over from other donors' samples. Each CDR3 is given with its conserved first and last residue. The order of the fields is D gene, V gene, J gene, clone size, CDR3 protein, CDR3 DNA. The D gene is left open where the match is weak. Size is stated for part of the rows, as once, few or many counts, or as a class when the clone is expanded.

>TRBD1|TRBV24-1|TRBJ2-5|many
CATGQEQETQYF
TGTGCCACCGGACAGGAACAAGAGACCCAGTACTTC
>.|TRBV5-1|TRBJ2-7|many
CASSLGPGSYEQYF
TGCGCCAGCAGCTTGGGTCCAGGCTCCTACGAGCAGTACTTC
>.|TRBV19|TRBJ2-2|many
CATPGPGPTNTGELFF
TGTGCCACCCCTGGGCCGGGACCCACGAACACCGGGGAGCTGTTTTTT
>.|TRBV2|TRBJ1-6|many
CASSGSDRNSPLHF
TGTGCCAGCAGTGGGTCGGACAGAAATTCACCCCTCCACTTT
>.|TRBV5-1|TRBJ2-7|.
CASSLLGGKNEQYF
TGCGCCAGCAGCTTGTTAGGGGGTAAGAACGAGCAGTACTTC
>TRBD1|TRBV12-3/TRBV12-4|TRBJ2-7|many
CASSRGTADGGYEQYF
TGTGCCAGCAGTAGAGGGACAGCGGATGGGGGTTACGAGCAGTACTTC
>.|TRBV6-5|TRBJ2-7|few
CASSDRDWKSYEQYF
TGTGCCAGCAGCGACCGGGACTGGAAGTCCTACGAGCAGTACTTC
>TRBD2|TRBV14|TRBJ2-7|.
CASSESGRRGEQYF
TGTGCCAGCAGCGAGAGCGGGAGAAGAGGCGAGCAGTACTTC
>TRBD2|TRBV7-3|TRBJ2-1|few
CASSSVGRVDEQFF
TGTGCCAGCAGCTCCGTGGGGAGGGTCGATGAGCAGTTCTTC
>TRBD1|TRBV29-1|TRBJ1-5|.
CSVVEGGAGGGQPQHF
TGCAGCGTTGTCGAGGGTGGAGCAGGGGGGGGCCAGCCCCAGCATTTT
>TRBD2|TRBV7-2|TRBJ2-3|many
CASSLASGRPGDTQYF
TGTGCCAGCAGCTTAGCCAGCGGGAGGCCGGGAGATACGCAGTATTTT